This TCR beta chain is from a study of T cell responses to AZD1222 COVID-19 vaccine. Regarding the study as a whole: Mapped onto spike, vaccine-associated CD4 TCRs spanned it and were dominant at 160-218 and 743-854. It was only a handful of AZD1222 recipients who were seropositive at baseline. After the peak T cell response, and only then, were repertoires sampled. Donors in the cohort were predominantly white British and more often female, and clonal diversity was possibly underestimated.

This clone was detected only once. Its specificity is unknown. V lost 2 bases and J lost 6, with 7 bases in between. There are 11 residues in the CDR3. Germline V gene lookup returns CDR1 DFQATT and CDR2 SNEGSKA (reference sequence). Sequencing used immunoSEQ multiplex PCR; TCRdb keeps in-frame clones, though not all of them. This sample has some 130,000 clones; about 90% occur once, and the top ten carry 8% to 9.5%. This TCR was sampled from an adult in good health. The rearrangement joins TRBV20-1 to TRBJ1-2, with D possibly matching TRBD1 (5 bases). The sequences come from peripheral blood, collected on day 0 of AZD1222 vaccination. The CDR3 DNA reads TGCAGTGCTAGACAGGGCAATGGCTACACCTTC. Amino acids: CSARQGNGYTF.